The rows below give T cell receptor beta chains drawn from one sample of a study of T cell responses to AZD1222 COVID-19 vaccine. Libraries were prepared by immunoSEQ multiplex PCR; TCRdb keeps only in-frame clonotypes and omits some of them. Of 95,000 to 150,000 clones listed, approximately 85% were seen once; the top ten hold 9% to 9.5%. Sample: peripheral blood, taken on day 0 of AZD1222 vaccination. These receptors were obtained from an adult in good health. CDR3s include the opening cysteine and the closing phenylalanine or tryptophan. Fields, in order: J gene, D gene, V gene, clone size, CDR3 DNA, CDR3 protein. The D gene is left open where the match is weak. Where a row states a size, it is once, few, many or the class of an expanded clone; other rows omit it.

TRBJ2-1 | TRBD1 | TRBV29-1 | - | TGCAGCGTTGATCCGGGACAGGGGGTCTCTGAGCAGTTCTTC | CSVDPGQGVSEQFF
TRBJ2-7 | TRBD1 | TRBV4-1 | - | TGCGCCAGCAGCGCTCCTCCCGGGACAGGGGCCTACGAGCAGTACTTC | CASSAPPGTGAYEQYF
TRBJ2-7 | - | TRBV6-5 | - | TGTGCCAGCAGTTACAGGGTAGGGGTCTACGAGCAGTACTTC | CASSYRVGVYEQYF
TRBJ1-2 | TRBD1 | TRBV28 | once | TGTGCCAGCAGCATCACAGGGGCTGGCTACACCTTC | CASSITGAGYTF
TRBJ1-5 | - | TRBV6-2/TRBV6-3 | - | TGTGCCAGCAGCGATGGTCAGCCCCAGCATTTT | CASSDGQPQHF
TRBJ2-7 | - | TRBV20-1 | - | TGCAGTGCTATGACCATCTACGAGCAGTACTTC | CSAMTIYEQYF
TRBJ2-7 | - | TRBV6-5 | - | TGTGCCAGCAGTCATTCAGGAATTTTGTCCTACGAGCAGTACTTC | CASSHSGILSYEQYF
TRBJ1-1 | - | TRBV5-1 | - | TGCGCCAGCAGTCGGGGTGGCGGGACCCTTGAAGAAACTGAAGCTTTCTTT | CASSRGGGTLEETEAFF
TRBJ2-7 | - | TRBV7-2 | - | TGTGCCAGCAGCTCCCGGACCGGGTTCTCCTACGAGCAGTACTTC | CASSSRTGFSYEQYF
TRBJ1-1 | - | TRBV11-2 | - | TGTGCCAGCCTCAACGGAGGAGCGGACACTGAAGCTTTCTTT | CASLNGGADTEAFF
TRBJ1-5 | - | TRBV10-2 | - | TGCGCCAGCAGTGAGTCGGGCGGCAATCAGCCCCAGCATTTT | CASSESGGNQPQHF
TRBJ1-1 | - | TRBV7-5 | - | TGTGTCAGAAGCTCCGACAGGGCGGTTGAAGCTTTCTTT | CVRSSDRAVEAFF
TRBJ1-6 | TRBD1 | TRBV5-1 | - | TGCGCCAGCAGCTCGACAGGGGCCCGCCATAATTCACCCCTCCACTTT | CASSSTGARHNSPLHF
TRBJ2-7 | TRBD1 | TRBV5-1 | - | TGCGCCAGCAGCTCGCCCCCTGGGACAGGGGTTCGACTGACCTACGAGCAGTACTTC | CASSSPPGTGVRLTYEQYF
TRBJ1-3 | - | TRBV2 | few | TGTGCCAGCAGTGAGGGGGGTAGCCGCTCTGGAAACACCATATATTTT | CASSEGGSRSGNTIYF
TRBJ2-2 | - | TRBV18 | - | TGTGCCAGCTCACGGCGGGACAAGGGTGCCGGGGAGCTGTTTTTT | CASSRRDKGAGELFF
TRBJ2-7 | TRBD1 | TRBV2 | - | TGTGCCAGCAGGGCACAGGGGAGCTCCTACGAGCAGTACTTC | CASRAQGSSYEQYF
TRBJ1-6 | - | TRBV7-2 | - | TGTGCCAGCAGCTACACTGGAGGATTGGGCAATTCACCCCTCCACTTT | CASSYTGGLGNSPLHF
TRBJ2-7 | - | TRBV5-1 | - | TGCGCCAGCAGCTTGGGGTACACTACCTACGAGCAGTACTTC | CASSLGYTTYEQYF
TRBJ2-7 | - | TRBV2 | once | TGTGCCAGCAACCCCACCCGATACCTCTACGAGCAGTACTTC | CASNPTRYLYEQYF
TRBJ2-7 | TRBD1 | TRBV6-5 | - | TGTGCCAGCAGCCCCGGGACAGCGGCGCAGTACTTC | CASSPGTAAQYF
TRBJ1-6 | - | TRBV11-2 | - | TGTGCCAGCAGTAAGGGGGCCTATAATTCACCCCTCCACTTT | CASSKGAYNSPLHF
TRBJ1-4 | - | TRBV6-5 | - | TGTGCCAGCAGCCCCACAGGGAGCAGTGAAAAACTGTTTTTT | CASSPTGSSEKLFF
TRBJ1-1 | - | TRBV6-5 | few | TGTGCCAGCAGTAAGAAGCGGGTCGAAACTGAAGCTTTCTTT | CASSKKRVETEAFF
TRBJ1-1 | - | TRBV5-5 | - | TGTGCCAGCAGCTTGTTCCGGGCGAATACTGAAGCTTTCTTT | CASSLFRANTEAFF
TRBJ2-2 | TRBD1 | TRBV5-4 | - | TGTGCCAGCAGCCGCGGGGACAGGAGGAACACCGGGGAGCTGTTTTTT | CASSRGDRRNTGELFF
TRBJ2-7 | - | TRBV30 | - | TGTGCCTGGAGTCTAGGGTCAGGCTACGAGCAGTACTTC | CAWSLGSGYEQYF
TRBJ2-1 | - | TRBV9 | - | TGTGCCAGCAGCGACCGGACCAGCGCTACCTACAATGAGCAGTTCTTC | CASSDRTSATYNEQFF
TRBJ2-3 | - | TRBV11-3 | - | TGTGCCAGCAGCTCCAGACGAGGGGTCCTCACAGATACGCAGTATTTT | CASSSRRGVLTDTQYF
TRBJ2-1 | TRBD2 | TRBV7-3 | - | TGTGCCAGCAGCTCGACTAGCCAAAACAATGAGCAGTTCTTC | CASSSTSQNNEQFF
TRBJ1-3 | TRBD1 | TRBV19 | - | TGTGCCAGTAGCTCGACAGGGTTGGGTGGAAACACCATATATTTT | CASSSTGLGGNTIYF
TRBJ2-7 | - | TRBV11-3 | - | TGTGCCAGCAGCTTATCAGCGGCCAGCTCCTACGAGCAGTACTTC | CASSLSAASSYEQYF
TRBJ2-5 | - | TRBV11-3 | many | TGTGCCAGCAGCTTTGGGATCGGGCAAGGAGAGACCCAGTACTTC | CASSFGIGQGETQYF
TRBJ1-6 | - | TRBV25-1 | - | TGTGCCAGCAAAGGGCAGACAACTCTAGGACCCCTCCACTTT | CASKGQTTLGPLHF
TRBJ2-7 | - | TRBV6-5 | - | TGTGCCAGCAGTTCGGGGGACCGCTCGGGCGAGCAGTACTTC | CASSSGDRSGEQYF
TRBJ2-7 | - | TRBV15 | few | TGTGCCACCAGCAGAGAGGGTTCATCCTACGAGCAGTACTTC | CATSREGSSYEQYF
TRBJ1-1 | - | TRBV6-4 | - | TGTGCCAGCAGCCTAAAAGGGGGGAACACTGAAGCTTTCTTT | CASSLKGGNTEAFF
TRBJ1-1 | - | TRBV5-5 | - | TGTGCCAGCAGCTTGGTGGCGGGGAACACTGAAGCTTTCTTT | CASSLVAGNTEAFF
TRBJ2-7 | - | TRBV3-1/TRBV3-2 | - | TGTGCCAGCAGACCGGGACGGACCAATGACGAGCAGTACTTC | CASRPGRTNDEQYF
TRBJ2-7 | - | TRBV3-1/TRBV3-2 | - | TGTGCCAGCAGCCAAGTCTATGGCGAGCAGTACTTC | CASSQVYGEQYF
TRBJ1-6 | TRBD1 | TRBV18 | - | TGTGCCAGCTTACTAAGCCAGGGGGATAACAATTCACCCCTCCACTTT | CASLLSQGDNNSPLHF
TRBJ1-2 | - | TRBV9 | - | TGTGCCAGCAGCGTAGATGGGGCATCGGGCTACACCTTC | CASSVDGASGYTF
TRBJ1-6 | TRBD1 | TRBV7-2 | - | TGTGCCAGCAGCTTAATGACAGGGAGTTACCATTCACCCCTCCACTTT | CASSLMTGSYHSPLHF
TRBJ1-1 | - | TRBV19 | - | TGTGCCAGTAGTATATGGGGGACTGAAGCTTTCTTT | CASSIWGTEAFF
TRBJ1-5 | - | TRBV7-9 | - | TGTGCCAGCAGTCGAGATGGTTGGCAGCCCCAGCATTTT | CASSRDGWQPQHF
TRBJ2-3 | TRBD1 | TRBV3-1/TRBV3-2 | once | TGTGCCAGCAGCCAAGTTGGGACAGAAACAGATACGCAGTATTTT | CASSQVGTETDTQYF
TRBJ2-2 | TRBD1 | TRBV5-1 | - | TGCGCCAGCAGCCCGACAGGGGACGGGGAGCTGTTTTTT | CASSPTGDGELFF
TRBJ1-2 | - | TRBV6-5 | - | TGTGCCAGCAGTTACTCTCGGCCTAACTATGGCTACACCTTC | CASSYSRPNYGYTF
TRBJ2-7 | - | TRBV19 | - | TGTGCCAGTAGTAAACCGGGCCAAGGTGCCTACGAGCAGTACTTC | CASSKPGQGAYEQYF
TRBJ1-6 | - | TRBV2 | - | TGTGCCAGCAGTGGGCTGGGTTCACCCCTCCACTTT | CASSGLGSPLHF
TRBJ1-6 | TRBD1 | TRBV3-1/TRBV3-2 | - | TGTGCCAGCAGCCCTCGACAGGGGGGGTCTAATTCACCCCTCCACTTT | CASSPRQGGSNSPLHF
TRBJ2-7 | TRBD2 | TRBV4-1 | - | TGCGCCAGCAGCCAACCCGGTGCGACTAGCGGATCCTACGAGCAGTACTTC | CASSQPGATSGSYEQYF
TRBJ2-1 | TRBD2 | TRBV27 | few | TGTGCCAGCAGCACAAGACTAGCGGGAGAGGGCACCTACAATGAGCAGTTCTTC | CASSTRLAGEGTYNEQFF